This T cell receptor beta chain was captured in a study of graft-versus-host responses after intestinal transplantation. Profiled with immunoSEQ multiplex PCR; TCRdb holds only in-frame clones, not every one. The table lists about 90,000 clones, approximately 78% of them singletons. Note on this clone: Its antigen is currently unknown.

This CDR3 contains 14 residues. CDR1 GTSNPN and CDR2 SVGIG come from the germline V gene (reference sequence). After removal of 4 bases from V and 1 base from J, the junction contained 3 bases not matched to a gene. The receptor's source is a human donor who received an intestinal transplant. Sequencing was performed on unstimulated CD4+ T cells sorted from spleen or lymph node cells, taken before intestinal transplant. The V gene is TRBV30, the J gene TRBJ2-2; 7 nucleotides line up with TRBD1. The CDR3 sequence: CAWTRQGNTGELFF. In nucleotides, the CDR3 is TGTGCCTGGACCAGACAGGGGAACACCGGGGAGCTGTTTTTT.